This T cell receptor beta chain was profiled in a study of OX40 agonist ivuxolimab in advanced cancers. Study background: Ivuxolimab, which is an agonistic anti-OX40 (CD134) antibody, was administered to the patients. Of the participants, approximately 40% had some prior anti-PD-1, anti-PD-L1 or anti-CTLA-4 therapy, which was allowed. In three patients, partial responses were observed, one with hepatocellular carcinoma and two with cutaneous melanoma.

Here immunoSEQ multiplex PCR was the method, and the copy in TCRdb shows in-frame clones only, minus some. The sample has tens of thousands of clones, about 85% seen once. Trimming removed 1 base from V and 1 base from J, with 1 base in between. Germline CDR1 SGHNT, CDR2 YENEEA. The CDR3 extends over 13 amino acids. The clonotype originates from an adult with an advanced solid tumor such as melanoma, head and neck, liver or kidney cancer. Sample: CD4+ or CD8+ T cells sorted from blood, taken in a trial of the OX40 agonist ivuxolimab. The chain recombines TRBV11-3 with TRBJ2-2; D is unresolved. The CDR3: CASSLVNTGELFF. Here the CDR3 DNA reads TGTGCCAGCAGCTTAGTGAACACCGGGGAGCTGTTTTTT.